This TCR beta chain derives from a study of T cell repertoires in cytomegalovirus infection. Study summary: CMV epitopes used comprised recently identified HLA-C-restricted ones and well-studied HLA-B-restricted ones. Matching HLA type, along with CMV infection, was indicated by public TCR beta signatures.

MiXCR was run by TCRdb on the reads, yielding one entry per CDR3 protein. This sample carries fewer than 60,000 distinct CDR3 sequences, about 20% of them seen once, and the ten largest clones take around 80%. General study findings and limits: Of the TCR beta families, the public ones yielded a cumulative frequency that identified carriers of CMV plus the relevant HLA. CMV-specific TCR beta clonotypes restricted by HLA-C dominated the ex vivo response.

With respect to this clonotype: The antigen is undetermined.

V was trimmed by 5 bases and J by 4 bases, leaving 18 bases between them. The CDR3 contains 15 residues. CDR1 is LGHNT and CDR2 is FRNRAP in the germline V gene. This chain uses TRBV12-5 with TRBJ2-7; D is perhaps TRBD2 (7 bases). The sample in question was CD8+ T cells from cultured PBMCs, obtained from culture after CMV antigen stimulation. The TCR originated in a human donor in good health (CMV status not recorded). Some clones in this sample may be carry-over from other donors' samples. The CDR3 DNA is TGTGCTAGTGGTGGGGGGGGCAGGGCTGGGTACGAGCAGTACTTC. It translates to CASGGGGRAGYEQYF. Complete variable domain (other parts from reference TRBV12-5 and TRBJ2-7): DARVTQTPRHKVTEMGQEVTMRCQPILGHNTVFWYRQTMMQGLELLAYFRNRAPLDDSGMPKDRFSAEMPDATLATLKIQPSEPRDSAVYFCASGGGGRAGYEQYFGPGTRLTVT.